This T cell receptor beta chain was identified in a study of cytomegalovirus exposure and HLA in healthy donors. Overall study findings and caveats: Of the V segments, some could not be distinguished, including TRBV6-2 and TRBV6-3, and were excluded. Common viral pathogens (according to a later analysis) appeared linked to several of the most significant clusters.

Worth noting for this clone: Antigen specificity is unknown.

Primers included in the PCR were 60 Vbeta and 13 Jbeta primers. Per the study methods: The count from a later analysis was 79 million or so unique TCR beta chains, some 9.9 million of them shared. Profiling relied on immunoSEQ multiplex PCR, and the TCRdb table lists in-frame clones only, not all of them. V and J calls and clone size are as listed in that table; D and trimming were resolved from the DNA. The table lists 150,000 to 200,000 clones, roughly 80% of them singletons, with 1% to 1.5% in the top ten. The CDR3 is made up of 14 amino acids. The V and J ends lost 7 bases and 8 bases respectively, with 20 bases between them. The germline V gene encodes CDR1 MDHEN and CDR2 SYDVKM.

The gene calls are TRBV28 and TRBJ1-2; the D is unclear. Sample: PBMCs. This clonotype was sampled from a man aged 45-60 years in good health and CMV-seropositive. This chain's CDR3 is CASTLGSSGGGYTF. The CDR3 DNA sequence: TGTGCCAGCACTTTGGGATCCTCGGGCGGGGGCTACACCTTC.